The 5 T cell receptor beta chains given below trace back to one sample, sequenced in a study of blood T cell repertoires in COVID-19. Sequencing used immunoSEQ multiplex PCR; TCRdb keeps in-frame clones, though not all of them. The sample carries around 190,000 clones, about 85% recorded once. Sequencing was performed on peripheral blood. The receptors were sampled from a woman between 40 and 55 years old with COVID-19, enrolled during active disease.

This sequence joins TRBV28 and TRBJ2-7; TRBD2 is a possible D gene (5 bases). Trimming left V 3 bases short and J 7 bases short, with 10 bases between. The germline CDR1 and CDR2 sequences are MDHEN and SYDVKM. The CDR3 has 12 amino acids. In DNA, the CDR3 is TGTGCCAGCAGTTTCGGGGTCGGGGAGCAGTACTTC. It codes for CASSFGVGEQYF. The variable domain in full, completed from reference TRBV28 and TRBJ2-7, reads DVKVTQSSRYLVKRTGEKVFLECVQDMDHENMFWYRQDPGLGLRLIYFSYDVKMKEKGDIPEGYSVSREKKERFSLILESASTNQTSMYLCASSFGVGEQYFGPGTRLTVT.

This chain joins TRBV7-9 and TRBJ2-1; 8 nucleotides line up with TRBD2. Losses at the gene ends were 1 base for V and 6 bases for J; bases not matched to a gene: 5. This CDR3 has 15 amino acids. Germline CDR1 SEHNR, CDR2 FQNEAQ (reference sequence). The CDR3 DNA reads TGTGCCAGCAGCTTAGATGCGGGAGGTAGCAATGAGCAGTTCTTC. This codes for CASSLDAGGSNEQFF.

The rearrangement uses TRBV9 and TRBJ1-4; 7 bases align to TRBD1. V dropped 3 bases and J dropped 2; count of bases not matched to a gene: 1. The CDR3 runs to 14 residues. Germline CDR1 and CDR2: SGDLS and YYNGEE. The chain's CDR3 is CASSATGTNEKLFF. CDR3 nucleotide sequence: TGTGCCAGCAGCGCGACAGGGACTAATGAAAAACTGTTTTTT.

The chain employs TRBV6-2 or TRBV6-3 and TRBJ1-5, with 8 bases fitting TRBD1. The CDR3 consists of 16 residues. Germline V lookup: CDR1 MNHEY, CDR2 SVGEGT. J gave up 2 bases and V 4 bases, and 7 bases lay outside the gene matches. For the CDR3, the DNA is TGTGCCAGCAGTTCCCCTGGACAGGGACGCAATCAGCCCCAGCATTTT. Translating it yields CASSSPGQGRNQPQHF.

This clone turned up a few times. The chain couples TRBV5-1 to TRBJ1-6, with D unresolved. The germline V and J ends were trimmed by 6 bases and 8 bases, with 15 bases remaining between them. Germline V gene sequence: CDR1 SGHRS, CDR2 YFSETQ. The CDR3 is 14 amino acids. CDR3 protein: CASNEEALHSPLHF. In DNA form, the CDR3 reads TGCGCCAGCAACGAGGAGGCTCTCCATTCACCCCTCCACTTT.